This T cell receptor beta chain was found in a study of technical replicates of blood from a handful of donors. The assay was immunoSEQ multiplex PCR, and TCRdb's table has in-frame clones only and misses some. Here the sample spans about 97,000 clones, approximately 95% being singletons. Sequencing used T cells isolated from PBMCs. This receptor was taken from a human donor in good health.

CDR3 loop: CSVGTGFSADTQYF. CDR3 DNA: TGCAGCGTCGGGACAGGTTTTTCGGCAGATACGCAGTATTTT. The chain uses TRBV29-1 and TRBJ2-3; 8 positions agree with TRBD1. Germline loops: CDR1 SQVTM, CDR2 ANQGSEA. With V trimmed by 6 bases and J by 4 bases, 9 bases remained unmatched. The CDR3 sequence is 14 residues long.